This TCR beta chain was captured by sequencing in a study of Tregs in tolerant kidney transplant recipients. Whole-study results and caveats: Few patients were studied, so findings need validation in larger groups. Biological reproducibility was not directly addressed in this study.

V was pared by 4 bases and J by 1 base, with 8 bases between. The CDR3 spans 14 residues. From germline, CDR1 is LNHNV and CDR2 YYDKDF (reference sequence). In this sample, this clone is medium-sized (0.01 to 0.1%). What it binds is not known. Sequenced by immunoSEQ multiplex PCR; TCRdb stores in-frame clones only, minus some. The profile shows roughly 4,900 clones, about 39% of them singletons. Sequenced input: CD8+ T cells from blood cultured with allogeneic cells. This chain joins TRBV15 and TRBJ1-5, with D maybe TRBD1 (6 bases). This receptor was obtained from a human donor in good health. The CDR3 coding sequence is TGTGCCACCAGCAACAGGGTAAGCAATCAGCCCCAGCATTTT. It yields the protein CATSNRVSNQPQHF.